The clone carrying this T cell receptor (beta chain) showed up many times. Its antigen is as yet unknown. These data belong to a study of shared clonotypes between healthy human individuals. Germline V gene sequence: CDR1 SGHRS, CDR2 YFSETQ. Trimming at V came to 7 bases and at J to 2 bases, leaving 7 bases not matched to a gene. This CDR3 comprises 14 residues. Study observations and caveats: Naive subsets generally had larger estimated richness than memory subsets.

Measured with immunoSEQ multiplex PCR; TCRdb has only the in-frame clones, and not every one. In the table there are 950,000 to 1,100,000 clones, approximately 72% of which are singletons. The rearrangement links TRBV5-1 to TRBJ2-7; 9 nucleotides agree with TRBD1. The sequence came from a man between 18 and 35 years old in good health. Sequenced sample: memory CD4+ T cells sorted from blood. Specified subset: CD45RA-negative fraction. CDR3: CASSDRGGTYEQYF. In DNA, the CDR3 is TGCGCCAGCTCCGACAGGGGGGGAACCTACGAGCAGTACTTC.